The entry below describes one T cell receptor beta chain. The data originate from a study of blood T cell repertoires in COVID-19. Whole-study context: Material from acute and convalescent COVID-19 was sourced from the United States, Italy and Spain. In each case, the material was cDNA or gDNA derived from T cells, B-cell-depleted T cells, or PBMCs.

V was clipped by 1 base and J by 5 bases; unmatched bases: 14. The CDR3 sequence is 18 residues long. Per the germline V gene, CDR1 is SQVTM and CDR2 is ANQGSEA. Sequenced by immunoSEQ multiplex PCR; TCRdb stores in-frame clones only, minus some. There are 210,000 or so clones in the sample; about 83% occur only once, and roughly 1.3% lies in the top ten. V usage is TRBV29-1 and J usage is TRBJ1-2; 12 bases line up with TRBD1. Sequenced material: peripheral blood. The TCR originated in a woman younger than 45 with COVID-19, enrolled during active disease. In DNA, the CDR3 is TGCAGCGTTGAAGGCACGGGACAGGGGGCTCTAGGGTATTATGGCTACACCTTC. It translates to CSVEGTGQGALGYYGYTF.